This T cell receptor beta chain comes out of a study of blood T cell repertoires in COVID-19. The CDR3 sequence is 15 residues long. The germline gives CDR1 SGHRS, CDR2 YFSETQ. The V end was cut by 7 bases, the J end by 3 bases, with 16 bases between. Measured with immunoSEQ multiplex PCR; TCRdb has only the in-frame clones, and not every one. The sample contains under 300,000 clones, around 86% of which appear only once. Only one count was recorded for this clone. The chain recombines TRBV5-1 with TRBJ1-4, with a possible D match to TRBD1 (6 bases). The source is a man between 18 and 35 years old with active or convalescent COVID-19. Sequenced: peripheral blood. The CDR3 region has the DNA TGCGCCAGCTCAACTCTCGGGGGGCCTAATGAAAAACTGTTTTTT. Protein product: CASSTLGGPNEKLFF.